Reported below is one T cell receptor (beta chain). The PCR made use of 60 Vbeta and 13 Jbeta primers. The data were produced by immunoSEQ multiplex PCR, yet TCRdb's version contains in-frame clones alone and is incomplete. The sample lists some 150,000 clones, roughly 80% occurring once. This sample is part of a study of cytomegalovirus exposure and HLA in healthy donors. As for the donors, each was a healthy bone marrow donor. There are 16 residues in the CDR3. From germline, CDR1 is SGHNT and CDR2 YYREEE (reference sequence). The chain is built from TRBV5-4 and TRBJ2-5; 8 bases are shared with TRBD2. The DNA end favors TRBJ2-7, so the J call may be wrong. The sequenced material came from PBMCs. The origin of this receptor is a man aged 25-45 years in good health and CMV-seropositive. The CDR3 DNA sequence: TGTGCCAGCAGCTTGGGGGTAGCGGGGACCCGTTACGAGCAGTACTTC. This gives the protein CASSLGVAGTRYEQYF.